The sequence of this T cell receptor (beta chain) was determined in a study of neoadjuvant nivolumab and ipilimumab in lung cancer. About the study: Patients got nivolumab 3 mg/kg on days 1, 15 and 29; combination added ipilimumab 1 mg/kg day 1.

The CDR3 loop spans 13 amino acids. Trimming stripped 4 bases from V and 10 bases from J, with 16 bases between. The germline gives CDR1 MRHNA, CDR2 SNTAGT. The sample holds a few counts of this clone. Antigen unknown. General study findings and limits: TCR richness and clonality were higher in tumors than adjacent uninvolved lung. From pretherapy to surgery, tumor richness and clonality rose with dual therapy. TCR clonality did not significantly correlate with pathologic tumor regression.

Repertoires were generated with immunoSEQ multiplex PCR, while TCRdb's copy carries only in-frame clones and drops some. The sample comprises over 25,000 clones, roughly nine tenths of which are singletons, and around 2.2% rests with the top ten. The sample here was peripheral blood, taken after neoadjuvant nivolumab, alone or with ipilimumab, at or shortly before surgery. The V gene is TRBV6-4, the J gene TRBJ1-1, with a tentative D call TRBD1 (6 bases). This TCR was recovered from an adult with non-small cell lung cancer. In DNA, the CDR3 is TGTGCCAGCAGTGCCTCATTACAGGGTACAGCTTTCTTT. It codes for CASSASLQGTAFF.